The rows below give T cell receptor beta chains drawn from one sample of a study of blood T cell repertoires in COVID-19. Only in-frame clones appear in the TCRdb table, and some are missing; sequencing was by immunoSEQ multiplex PCR. The top ten hold 7% to 10% of the sample, which has some 140,000 clones, about four fifths seen once. Sequencing was performed on PBMCs or T cells enriched from blood (not recorded which). Every receptor here comes from a man over 45 who had recovered from COVID-19. The CDR3 runs from the conserved cysteine through the conserved F or W. D genes are given only for firm matches. For some rows the clone size is stated as once, few or many, or as a class when expanded; others skip it.

size	D	V	J	DNA	CDR3
.	.	TRBV11-2	TRBJ1-2	TGTGCCAGCAGCTTGAACCCAGGGTTAAATGGCTACACCTTC	CASSLNPGLNGYTF
.	TRBD1	TRBV6-2/TRBV6-3	TRBJ1-5	TGTGCCAGCAGTTACACCGGGACAGTAATTTTCAATCAGCCCCAGCATTTT	CASSYTGTVIFNQPQHF
.	TRBD1	TRBV12-5	TRBJ2-5	TGTGCTAGTGGTTTCGGACAGGGGATGACCCAGTACTTC	CASGFGQGMTQYF
.	TRBD1	TRBV5-1	TRBJ1-2	TGCGCCAGCAGCGTGGAACAGGGGTCCGGCTACACCTTC	CASSVEQGSGYTF
.	TRBD2	TRBV6-2/TRBV6-3	TRBJ2-1	TGTGCCAGCAGTCCCCTAGCGGGGGGCCCCAATGAGCAGTTCTTC	CASSPLAGGPNEQFF
.	.	TRBV19	TRBJ2-4	TGTGCCAGTAGTGGGGCCCTAGCCAAAAACATTCAGTACTTC	CASSGALAKNIQYF
.	TRBD1	TRBV6-5	TRBJ1-2	TGTGCCAGCAGCGACGGACAGGGGCGTAGGGGCTACACCTTC	CASSDGQGRRGYTF
.	TRBD1	TRBV19	TRBJ1-4	TGTGCCAGTAGTATTCCGGGACAGGGGAAAGAAAAACTGTTTTTT	CASSIPGQGKEKLFF
.	.	TRBV4-3	TRBJ1-3	TGCGCCAGCAGCCAAGCGGGGGGCTCTGGAAACACCATATATTTT	CASSQAGGSGNTIYF
.	.	TRBV7-8	TRBJ1-3	TGTGCCAGCAGCTCTGCCGTGCAGGGTAAAGGAAACACCATATATTTT	CASSSAVQGKGNTIYF
once	TRBD1	TRBV5-5	TRBJ1-2	TGTGCCAGCAGCTCGACAGGGGGCGACAACTATGGCTACACCTTC	CASSSTGGDNYGYTF
.	TRBD2	TRBV3-1/TRBV3-2	TRBJ2-7	TGTGCCAGCAGCCCTCCACCGGGACTAGCGGCGAACTGGTACGAGCAGTACTTC	CASSPPPGLAANWYEQYF
once	TRBD1	TRBV19	TRBJ2-1	TGTGCCAGTAGTATAGTCACAGGACAGGGGGTTCTCCATGAGCAGTTCTTC	CASSIVTGQGVLHEQFF
once	TRBD2	TRBV19	TRBJ2-1	TGTGCCAGTACGTTCGGGGGGGCCCTTTTCTCCTACAATGAGCAGTTCTTC	CASTFGGALFSYNEQFF
.	TRBD1	TRBV5-1	TRBJ1-1	TGCGCCAGCAGCTTGGCGACAGGGGGCGTCACTGAAGCTTTCTTT	CASSLATGGVTEAFF
.	TRBD1	TRBV7-3	TRBJ2-2	TGTGCCAGCAGCCCCTACAGGGGTCCGGTCGGGGAGCTGTTTTTT	CASSPYRGPVGELFF
.	.	TRBV19	TRBJ1-3	TGTGCCAGTAGTATAGATCTACCGGCGGGGTCTGGAAACACCATATATTTT	CASSIDLPAGSGNTIYF
once	.	TRBV2	TRBJ1-1	TGTGCCAGCGGACAGTACACTGAAGCTTTCTTT	CASGQYTEAFF
.	.	TRBV30	TRBJ1-6	TGTGCCTGGATGGGGAGGTCCGGAGGTTCACCCCTCCACTTT	CAWMGRSGGSPLHF
.	.	TRBV7-2	TRBJ2-7	TGTGCCAGCAGCTTAGGGGCAGGGCCGTCCTACGAGCAGTACTTC	CASSLGAGPSYEQYF
.	TRBD2	TRBV6-2/TRBV6-3	TRBJ2-1	TGTGCCAGCAGTTACACCCGACTAGCGGGGGGCGGCAATGAGCAGTTCTTC	CASSYTRLAGGGNEQFF
.	TRBD1	TRBV19	TRBJ2-1	TGTGCCAGTAGTATCGACAGGGACAATGAGCAGTTCTTC	CASSIDRDNEQFF
.	TRBD1	TRBV6-2/TRBV6-3	TRBJ1-2	TGTGCCAGCAGTTACTCTGAAGTATTAGGGACAGATGGCTACACCTTC	CASSYSEVLGTDGYTF
.	TRBD1	TRBV18	TRBJ2-7	TGTGCCAGCTCGCCTGGAAGGGGGCTGAGGGAGCAGTACTTC	CASSPGRGLREQYF
.	.	TRBV5-1	TRBJ2-2	TGCGCCAGCAGCTTGCGAGCTGCCGGGTACAACACCGGGGAGCTGTTTTTT	CASSLRAAGYNTGELFF
few	.	TRBV19	TRBJ1-6	TGTGCCAGTAGGGACAGCAATTCACCCCTCCACTTT	CASRDSNSPLHF
.	.	TRBV5-1	TRBJ1-1	TGCGCCAGCAGAAGAAGCACAGGGAGAGAAGCTTTCTTT	CASRRSTGREAFF
.	.	TRBV18	TRBJ2-5	TGTGCCAGCTCCCCTACAGGGGGGGGGCCCACAGAGACCCAGTACTTC	CASSPTGGGPTETQYF
.	.	TRBV19	TRBJ1-1	TGTGCCAGTAGTATCGGGCAGTCCGGGAATGGAGCTTTCTTT	CASSIGQSGNGAFF
.	TRBD2	TRBV9	TRBJ2-5	TGTGCCAGCAGCGTAGCAGCGGGGGAGCTCCAAGAGACCCAGTACTTC	CASSVAAGELQETQYF
.	.	TRBV9	TRBJ2-7	TGTGCCAGCAGCGCAGGGACTGACATCTACGAGCAGTACTTC	CASSAGTDIYEQYF
.	.	TRBV27	TRBJ1-2	TGTGCCAGCAGTTTAGTGGTCCCGCCCTATGTCTACACCTTC	CASSLVVPPYVYTF
.	TRBD1	TRBV7-2	TRBJ2-7	TGTGCCAGCAGCCCGCTACGACCGGGACAGCCACTCCACGAGCAGTACTTC	CASSPLRPGQPLHEQYF